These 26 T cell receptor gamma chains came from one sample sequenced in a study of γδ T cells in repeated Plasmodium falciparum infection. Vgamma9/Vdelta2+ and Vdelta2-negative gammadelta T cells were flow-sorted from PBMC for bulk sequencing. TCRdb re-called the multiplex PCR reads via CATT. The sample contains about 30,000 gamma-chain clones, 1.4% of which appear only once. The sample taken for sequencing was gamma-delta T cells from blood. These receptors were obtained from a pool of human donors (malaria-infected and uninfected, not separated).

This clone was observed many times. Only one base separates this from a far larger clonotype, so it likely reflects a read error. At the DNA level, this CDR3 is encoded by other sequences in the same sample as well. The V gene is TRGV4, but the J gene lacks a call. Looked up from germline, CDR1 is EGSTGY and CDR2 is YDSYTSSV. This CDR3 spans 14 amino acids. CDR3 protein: CATWDGLQRGKKLF. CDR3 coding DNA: TGTGCCACCTGGGATGGGCTCCAAAGGGGTAAGAAGCTCTTT.

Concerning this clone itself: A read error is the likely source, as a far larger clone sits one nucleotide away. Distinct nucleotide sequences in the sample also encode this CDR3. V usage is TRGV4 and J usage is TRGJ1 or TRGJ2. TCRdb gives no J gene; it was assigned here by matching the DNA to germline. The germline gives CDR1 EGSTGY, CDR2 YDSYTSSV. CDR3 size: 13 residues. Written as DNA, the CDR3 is TGTGCCACTTGGGACGTCAATTATAAGGGGAAACTCTTT. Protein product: CATWDVNYKGKLF.

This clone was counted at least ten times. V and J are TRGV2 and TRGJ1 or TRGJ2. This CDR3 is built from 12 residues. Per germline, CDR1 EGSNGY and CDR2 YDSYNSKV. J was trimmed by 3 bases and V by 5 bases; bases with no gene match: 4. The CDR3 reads CATWVPYYKKLF. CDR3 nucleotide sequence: TGTGCCACCTGGGTTCCTTATTATAAGAAACTCTTT.

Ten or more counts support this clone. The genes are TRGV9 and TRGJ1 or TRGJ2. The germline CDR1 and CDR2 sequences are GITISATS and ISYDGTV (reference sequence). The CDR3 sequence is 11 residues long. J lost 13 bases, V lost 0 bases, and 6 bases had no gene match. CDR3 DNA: TGTGCCTTGTGGGAGGTGGGGGTAAAACTCTTT. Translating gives CALWEVGVKLF.

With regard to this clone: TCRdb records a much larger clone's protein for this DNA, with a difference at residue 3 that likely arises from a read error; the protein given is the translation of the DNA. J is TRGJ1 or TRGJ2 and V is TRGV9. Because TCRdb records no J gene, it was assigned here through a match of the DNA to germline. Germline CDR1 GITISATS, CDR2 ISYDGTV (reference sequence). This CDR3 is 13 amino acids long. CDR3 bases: TGTGCCTCGTGGGAGGAGATCTATTATAAGAAACTCTTT. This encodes CASWEEIYYKKLF.

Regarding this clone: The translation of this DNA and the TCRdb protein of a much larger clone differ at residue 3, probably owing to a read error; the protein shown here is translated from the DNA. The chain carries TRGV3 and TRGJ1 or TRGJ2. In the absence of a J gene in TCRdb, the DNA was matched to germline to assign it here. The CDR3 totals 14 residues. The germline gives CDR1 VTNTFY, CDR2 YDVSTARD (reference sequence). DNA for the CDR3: TGTGCCGCCTGGGACAGGAAGATTTATTATAAGAAACTCTTT. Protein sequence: CAAWDRKIYYKKLF.

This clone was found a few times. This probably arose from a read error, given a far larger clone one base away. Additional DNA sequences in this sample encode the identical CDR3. CDR3 DNA sequence: TGTGCCTTGTGGCAGGTTAGCCGGCAAGAGTTGGGCAAAAAAATCAAGGTATTT. Translating it yields CALWQVSRQELGKKIKVF. The rearrangement joins TRGV9 to TRGJP. Here the J gene was assigned by germline matching of the DNA, as TCRdb has none. Germline V gives CDR1 GITISATS, CDR2 ISYDGTV (reference sequence). This CDR3 contains 18 residues.

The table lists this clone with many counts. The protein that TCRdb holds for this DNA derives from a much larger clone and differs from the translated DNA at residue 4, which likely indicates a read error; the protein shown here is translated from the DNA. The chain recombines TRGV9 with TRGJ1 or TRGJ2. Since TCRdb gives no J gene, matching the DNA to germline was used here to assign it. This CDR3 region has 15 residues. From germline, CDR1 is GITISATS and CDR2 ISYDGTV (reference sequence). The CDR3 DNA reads TGTGCCTTGCGGGAGGTTACTAGAACCTATTATAAGAAACTCTTT. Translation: CALREVTRTYYKKLF.

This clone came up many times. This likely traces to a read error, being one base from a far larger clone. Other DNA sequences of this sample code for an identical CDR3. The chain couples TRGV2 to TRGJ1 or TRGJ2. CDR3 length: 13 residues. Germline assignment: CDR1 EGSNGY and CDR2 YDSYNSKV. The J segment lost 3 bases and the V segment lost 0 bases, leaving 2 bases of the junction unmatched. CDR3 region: CATWDGIYYKKLF. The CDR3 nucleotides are TGTGCCACCTGGGACGGGATTTATTATAAGAAACTCTTT.

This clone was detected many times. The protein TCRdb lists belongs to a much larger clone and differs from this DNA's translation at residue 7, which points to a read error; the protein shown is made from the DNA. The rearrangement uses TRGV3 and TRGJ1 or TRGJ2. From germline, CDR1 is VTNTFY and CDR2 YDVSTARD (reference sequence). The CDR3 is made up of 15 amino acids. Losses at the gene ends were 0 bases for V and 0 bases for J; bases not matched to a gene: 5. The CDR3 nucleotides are TGTGCCACCTGGGACAGGCTCCCGAATTATTATAAGAAACTCTTT. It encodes CATWDRLPNYYKKLF.

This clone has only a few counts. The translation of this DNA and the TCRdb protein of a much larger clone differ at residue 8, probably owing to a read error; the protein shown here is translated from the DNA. CDR3 bases: TGTGCCACCTGGGACAGGCTCTCTGATTGGATCAAGACGTTT. Encoded protein: CATWDRLSDWIKTF. This chain links TRGV3 with TRGJP2. The J gene, missing from TCRdb, was assigned here through DNA to germline matching. J gave up 7 bases and V 0 bases, and 5 bases lay outside the gene matches. CDR1 is VTNTFY, CDR2 YDVSTARD, per germline (reference sequence). CDR3 length: 14 residues.

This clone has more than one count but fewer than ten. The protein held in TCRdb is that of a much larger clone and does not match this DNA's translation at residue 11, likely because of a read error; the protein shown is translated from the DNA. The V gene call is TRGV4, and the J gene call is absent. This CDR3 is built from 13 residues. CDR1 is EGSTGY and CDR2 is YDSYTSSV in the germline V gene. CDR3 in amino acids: CATWDVWYYKELF. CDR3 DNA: TGTGCCACCTGGGATGTTTGGTATTATAAGGAACTCTTT.

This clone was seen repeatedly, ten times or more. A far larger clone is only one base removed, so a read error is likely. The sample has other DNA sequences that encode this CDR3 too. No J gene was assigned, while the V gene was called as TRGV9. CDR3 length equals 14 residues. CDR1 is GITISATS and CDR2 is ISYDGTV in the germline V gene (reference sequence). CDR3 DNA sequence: TGTGCCTTGTGGGAGGGAGCCAATTATTATAAGAAACTCTTC. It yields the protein CALWEGANYYKKLF.

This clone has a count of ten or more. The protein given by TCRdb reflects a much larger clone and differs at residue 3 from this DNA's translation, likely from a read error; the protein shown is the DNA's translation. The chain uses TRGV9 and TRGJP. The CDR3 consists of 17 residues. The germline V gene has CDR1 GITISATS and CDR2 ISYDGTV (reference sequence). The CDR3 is CASWEAIQELGKKIKVF. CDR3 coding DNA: TGTGCCTCGTGGGAGGCGATACAAGAGTTGGGCAAAAAAATCAAGGTATTT.

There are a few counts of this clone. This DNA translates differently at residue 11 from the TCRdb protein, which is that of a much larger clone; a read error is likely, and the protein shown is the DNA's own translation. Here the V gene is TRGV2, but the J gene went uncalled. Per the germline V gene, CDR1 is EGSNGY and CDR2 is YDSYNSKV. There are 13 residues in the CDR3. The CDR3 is CATWDGQFYKRLF. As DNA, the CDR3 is TGTGCCACCTGGGACGGGCAATTCTATAAGAGACTCTTT.

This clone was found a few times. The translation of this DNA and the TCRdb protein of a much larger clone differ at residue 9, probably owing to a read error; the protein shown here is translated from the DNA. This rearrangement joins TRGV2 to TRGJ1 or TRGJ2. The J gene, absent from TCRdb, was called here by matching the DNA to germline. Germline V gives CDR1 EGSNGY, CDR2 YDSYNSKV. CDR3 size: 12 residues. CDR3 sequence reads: CATWDGGYRKLF. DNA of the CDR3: TGTGCCACCTGGGACGGTGGCTATAGGAAACTCTTT.

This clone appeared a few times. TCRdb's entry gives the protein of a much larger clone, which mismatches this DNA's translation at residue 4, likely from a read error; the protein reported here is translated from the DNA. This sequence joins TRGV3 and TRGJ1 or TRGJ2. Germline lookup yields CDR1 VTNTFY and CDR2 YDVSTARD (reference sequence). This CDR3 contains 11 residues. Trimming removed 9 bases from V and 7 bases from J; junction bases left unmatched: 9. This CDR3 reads CATRACYKKLF. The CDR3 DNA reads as TGTGCCACCCGGGCCTGCTATAAGAAACTCTTT.

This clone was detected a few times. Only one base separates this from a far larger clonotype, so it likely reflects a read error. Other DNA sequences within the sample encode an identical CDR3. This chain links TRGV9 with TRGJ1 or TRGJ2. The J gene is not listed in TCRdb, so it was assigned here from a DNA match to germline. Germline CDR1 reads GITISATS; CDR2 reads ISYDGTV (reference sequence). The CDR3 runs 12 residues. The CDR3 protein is CALWEAPHKKLF. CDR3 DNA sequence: TGTGCCTTATGGGAGGCGCCTCATAAGAAACTCTTT.

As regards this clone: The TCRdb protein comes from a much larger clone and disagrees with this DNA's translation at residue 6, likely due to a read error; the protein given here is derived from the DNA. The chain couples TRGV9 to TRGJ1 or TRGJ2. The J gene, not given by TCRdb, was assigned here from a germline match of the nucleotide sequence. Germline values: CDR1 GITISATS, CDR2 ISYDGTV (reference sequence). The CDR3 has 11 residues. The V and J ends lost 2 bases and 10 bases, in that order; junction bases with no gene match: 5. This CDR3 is CALWEAPKKLF. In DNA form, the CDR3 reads TGTGCCTTGTGGGAGGCTCCCAAGAAACTCTTT.

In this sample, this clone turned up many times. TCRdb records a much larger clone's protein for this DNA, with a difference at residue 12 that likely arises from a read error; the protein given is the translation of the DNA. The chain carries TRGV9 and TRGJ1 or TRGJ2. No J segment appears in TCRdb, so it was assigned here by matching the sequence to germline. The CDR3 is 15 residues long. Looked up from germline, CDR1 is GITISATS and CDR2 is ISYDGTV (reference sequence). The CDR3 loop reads CALWEVSRNYYRKLF. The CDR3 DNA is TGTGCCTTGTGGGAGGTCTCCAGGAATTATTATAGGAAACTCTTT.

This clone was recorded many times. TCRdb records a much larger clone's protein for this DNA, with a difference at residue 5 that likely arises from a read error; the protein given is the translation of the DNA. CDR3 DNA sequence: TGTGCCACCTGGGGCAGGCCGTTACGTTATAAGAAACTCTTT. Translating it yields CATWGRPLRYKKLF. This chain joins TRGV5 and TRGJ1 or TRGJ2. Here the J gene was assigned by germline matching of the DNA, as TCRdb has none. This CDR3 region has 14 residues. CDR1 and CDR2 (germline): VINAFY, YDVSNSKD.

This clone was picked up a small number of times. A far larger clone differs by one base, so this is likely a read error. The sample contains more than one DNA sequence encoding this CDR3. Here the CDR3 reads CALWDDVMELGKKIKVF. CDR3 in DNA: TGTGCCTTGTGGGACGATGTGATGGAGTTGGGCAAAAAAATCAAAGTATTT. The J gene has no call, while the V gene is TRGV9. The germline CDR1 and CDR2 sequences are GITISATS and ISYDGTV (reference sequence). This CDR3 is built from 17 residues.

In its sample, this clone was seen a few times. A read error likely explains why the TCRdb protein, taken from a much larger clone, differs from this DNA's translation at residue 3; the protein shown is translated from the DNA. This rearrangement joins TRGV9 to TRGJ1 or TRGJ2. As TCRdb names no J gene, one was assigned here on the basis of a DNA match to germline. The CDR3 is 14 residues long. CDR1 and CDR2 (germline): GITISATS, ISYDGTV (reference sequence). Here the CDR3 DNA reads TGTGCCTCGTGGGACCCTGTCGGGCATTATAAGAAACTCTTT. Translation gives CASWDPVGHYKKLF.

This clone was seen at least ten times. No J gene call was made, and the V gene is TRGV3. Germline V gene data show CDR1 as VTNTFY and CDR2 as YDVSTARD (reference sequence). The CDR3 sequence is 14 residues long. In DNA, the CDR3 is TGTGCCACCTGGGACAGGCGAGGAGGTCGTAAGAAGCTCTTT. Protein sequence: CATWDRRGGRKKLF.

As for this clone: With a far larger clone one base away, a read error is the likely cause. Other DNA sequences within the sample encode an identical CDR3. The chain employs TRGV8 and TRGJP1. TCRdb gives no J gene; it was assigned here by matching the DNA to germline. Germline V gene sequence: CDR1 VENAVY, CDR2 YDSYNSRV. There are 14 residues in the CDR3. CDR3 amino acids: CATWDYTTGWFKIF. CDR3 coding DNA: TGTGCCACCTGGGATTATACCACTGGCTGGTTCAAGATATTT.

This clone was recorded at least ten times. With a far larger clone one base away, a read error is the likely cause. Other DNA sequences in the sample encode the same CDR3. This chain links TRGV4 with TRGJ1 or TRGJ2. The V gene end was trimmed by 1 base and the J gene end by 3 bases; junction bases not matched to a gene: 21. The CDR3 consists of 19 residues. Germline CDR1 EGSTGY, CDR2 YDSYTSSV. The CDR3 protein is CATWDGLEWMHDSYYKKLF. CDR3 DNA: TGTGCCACCTGGGATGGACTGGAGTGGATGCACGATTCTTATTATAAGAAACTCTTT.